This T cell receptor (beta chain) comes out of a study of T cells after yellow fever vaccination. Regarding the study as a whole: A large majority of primary-vaccination clones showed up again after the booster (about 96% CD4, 75% to 90% CD8).

This clonotype appeared many times. Its antigen is undetermined. Synthesis of TCR cDNA relied on 5'RACE template switching, which attached a universal primer site and UMIs. TCRdb called the 5' RACE reads again in MiXCR, with one record for every CDR3 protein. The table shows fewer than 350,000 distinct CDR3 sequences, with 3.5% to 4.5% occurring only once. The CDR3 has 14 residues. Germline V gene lookup returns CDR1 MNHEY and CDR2 SVGAGI. V was clipped by 5 bases and J by 3 bases, with 10 bases between them. The chain is built from TRBV6-5 and TRBJ1-4; possibly TRBD1 for D (5 bases). This receptor was identified in a man younger than 35 who received the YFV17D yellow fever vaccine. Sequenced here: PBMCs, sampled 15 days after the yellow fever booster vaccination. The CDR3 region has the DNA TGTGCCAGCAGTCGGACGGGGCCTAATGAAAAACTGTTTTTT. This translates into CASSRTGPNEKLFF.